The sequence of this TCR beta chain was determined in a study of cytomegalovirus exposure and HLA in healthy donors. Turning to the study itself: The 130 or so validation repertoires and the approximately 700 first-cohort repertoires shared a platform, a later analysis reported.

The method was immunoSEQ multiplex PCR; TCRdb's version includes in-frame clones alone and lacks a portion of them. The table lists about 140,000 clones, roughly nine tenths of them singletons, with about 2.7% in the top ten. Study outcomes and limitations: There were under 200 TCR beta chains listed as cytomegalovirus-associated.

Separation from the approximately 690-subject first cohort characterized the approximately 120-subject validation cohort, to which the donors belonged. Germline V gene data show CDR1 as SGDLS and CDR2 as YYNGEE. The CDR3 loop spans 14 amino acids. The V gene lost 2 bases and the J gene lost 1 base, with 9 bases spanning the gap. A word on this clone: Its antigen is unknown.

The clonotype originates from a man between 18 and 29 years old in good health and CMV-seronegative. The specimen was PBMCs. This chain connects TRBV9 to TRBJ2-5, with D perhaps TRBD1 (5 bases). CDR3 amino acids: CASSVSTAQETQYF. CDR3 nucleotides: TGTGCCAGCAGCGTTTCGACAGCCCAAGAGACCCAGTACTTC.